This T cell receptor beta chain was sequenced in a study of identical twins. The CDR3 is 12 amino acids. The ends lost 8 bases at V and 1 base at J; junction bases unmatched: 5. The germline CDR1 and CDR2 sequences are SQVTM and ANQGSEA. Using its own MiXCR run on the 5' RACE reads, TCRdb lists one record per CDR3 protein. The sample contains some 790,000 distinct CDR3 sequences, around a sixth of which appear only once. These same records also appear under a second study, on T cells expressing NK-cell markers.

The chain combines TRBV29-1 with TRBJ2-7, with TRBD1 matching over 7 bases. Sequencing was carried out using PBMCs. This TCR came from a young woman in good health. CDR3 amino acids: CSSRDSSYEQYF. DNA for the CDR3: TGCAGCTCGAGGGACAGTTCCTACGAGCAGTACTTC.